Below, 21 T cell receptor beta chains from the same sample are listed, as sequenced in a study of T cells expressing NK-cell markers. From the 5' RACE reads, TCRdb lists one entry per CDR3 protein and no DNA. This table lists a few hundred thousand distinct CDR3 sequences. The sample was blood T cells: a sorted CD56 or NKG2C T cell subset, CD4+ or CD8+ T cells, or bulk PBMC T cells (not recorded which). These TCRs come from a man aged 18 to 29 in good health.

V usage is TRBV12-3 or TRBV12-4 and J usage is TRBJ1-4; with no DNA, the TCRdb D assignment of TRBD1 cannot be verified. The CDR3 is 15 amino acids. The CDR3 is CASRSPGSANEKLFF.

This sequence joins TRBV28 and TRBJ2-5; TCRdb picks TRBD2, but there is no DNA to check that call. CDR1 is MDHEN, CDR2 SYDVKM, per germline. The CDR3 has 15 amino acids. CDR3 sequence: CASSSRAAGQETQYF.

V is TRBV20-1 and J is TRBJ2-1; TCRdb's assignment of TRBD1 cannot be checked, as there is no DNA. CDR3 size: 13 residues. The V gene's germline CDR1 is DFQATT and CDR2 SNEGSKA (reference sequence). CDR3: CSAGTPGGDEQFF.

The chain combines TRBV5-1 with TRBJ1-6; TCRdb lists TRBD1, though no DNA is available to test this call. Germline assignment: CDR1 SGHRS and CDR2 YFSETQ. The CDR3 consists of 15 residues. This chain's CDR3 is CASSWGDREGSPLHF.

This chain links TRBV19 with TRBJ2-5; the D gene TCRdb calls, TRBD1, cannot be checked with no DNA. Per germline, CDR1 LNHDA and CDR2 SQIVND (reference sequence). The CDR3 contains 13 residues. CDR3 sequence: CASSEDRGETQYF.

The CDR3 reads CASRGQGAVWNTGELFF. The chain has TRBV5-1 and TRBJ2-2; the TCRdb call, TRBD1, lacks DNA for checking. Per the germline V gene, CDR1 is SGHRS and CDR2 is YFSETQ. The CDR3 extends over 17 amino acids.

This chain links TRBV6-5 with TRBJ1-2. Germline assignment: CDR1 MNHEY and CDR2 SVGAGI. The CDR3 loop spans 13 amino acids. CDR3 residues: CASSYSVLNGYTF.

The chain employs TRBV11-2 and TRBJ1-1; TCRdb selects TRBD1, and the lack of DNA leaves this call unchecked. The germline gives CDR1 SGHAT, CDR2 FQNNGV. The length of the CDR3 is 14 residues. This CDR3 is CASNPRPGNTEAFF.

The chain employs TRBV29-1 and TRBJ2-1; TCRdb selects TRBD2, and the lack of DNA leaves this call unchecked. The CDR3 contains 15 residues. Germline loops: CDR1 SQVTM, CDR2 ANQGSEA. CDR3 sequence: CSVEEGLAGYNEQFF.

J is TRBJ2-1 and V is TRBV12-3 or TRBV12-4; the TCRdb D gene call, TRBD2, has no DNA to confirm it. This CDR3 contains 18 residues. The CDR3 reads CASSSPSGRVLSYNEQFF.

This chain connects TRBV27 to TRBJ2-3; lacking DNA, the TRBD2 call made by TCRdb goes unchecked. Germline V gene lookup returns CDR1 MNHEY and CDR2 SMNVEV (reference sequence). The CDR3 runs to 21 residues. The CDR3 here is CASRYRPGGTSGRWSTDTQYF.

The V gene is TRBV29-1, the J gene TRBJ1-5; the TRBD1 assignment by TCRdb is unverifiable without DNA. The CDR3 has 13 amino acids. CDR1 and CDR2 (germline): SQVTM, ANQGSEA. This chain's CDR3 is CSVRDREHQPQHF.

This chain uses TRBV29-1 with TRBJ2-1; TCRdb gives TRBD2 as the D gene, but with no DNA this cannot be confirmed. Germline V CDR1 and CDR2: SQVTM, ANQGSEA. This CDR3 has 14 amino acids. CDR3 protein: CSVGGRQANNLEFF.

V and J are TRBV5-6 and TRBJ1-5; the D call of TRBD1 rests on TCRdb alone, since no DNA is present to check it. Germline V gene data show CDR1 as SGHDT and CDR2 as YYEEEE. This CDR3 has 14 residues. This CDR3 reads CASSLGDLNQPQHF.

The chain is built from TRBV29-1 and TRBJ2-1. Germline V lookup: CDR1 SQVTM, CDR2 ANQGSEA. The length of the CDR3 is 14 residues. CDR3 sequence reads: CSVRSRLSYNEQFF.

This chain links TRBV20-1 with TRBJ1-6; TCRdb names TRBD1, which stays unverified in the absence of DNA. CDR1 DFQATT and CDR2 SNEGSKA come from the germline V gene (reference sequence). The CDR3 length is 15 residues. CDR3 region: CSVPRGRGYNSPLHF.

J is TRBJ2-5 and V is TRBV20-1. Germline loops: CDR1 DFQATT, CDR2 SNEGSKA (reference sequence). The CDR3 covers 13 residues. CDR3 residues: CSARDGLAETQYF.

V is TRBV20-1 and J is TRBJ2-3; the D gene TCRdb calls, TRBD2, cannot be checked with no DNA. The germline V gene encodes CDR1 DFQATT and CDR2 SNEGSKA (reference sequence). The CDR3 runs to 16 residues. CDR3 amino acids: CSAQKGGLAGPDTQYF.

The chain uses TRBV29-1 and TRBJ2-3; the D call from TCRdb, TRBD2, cannot be confirmed without DNA. CDR1 and CDR2 (germline): SQVTM, ANQGSEA. The CDR3 sequence is 14 residues long. CDR3 sequence reads: CSVASGSFADTQYF.

This chain links TRBV24-1 with TRBJ1-2; TCRdb names TRBD1, which stays unverified in the absence of DNA. The germline V gene has CDR1 KGHDR and CDR2 SFDVKD. The CDR3 loop spans 16 amino acids. CDR3: CATRENGDRVNSGYTF.

The rearrangement links TRBV12-3 or TRBV12-4 to TRBJ1-2; absent DNA, TCRdb's TRBD1 call cannot be checked. CDR3 size: 13 residues. CDR3 protein: CASTTGQNYGYTF.